A selection of T cell receptor beta chains follows, all from one sample in a study of response to subunit inactivated influenza vaccine. TCRdb itself ran the RT-PCR reads through MiXCR, one entry per CDR3 protein. Among hundreds of thousands of distinct CDR3 sequences, about 25% were seen once, and the ten largest hold under 2.5%. The sequencing here drew on CD4+ T cells sorted from PBMCs, taken more than 4 days after vaccination. These TCRs come from a middle-aged man who received an inactivated influenza vaccine. CDR3s include the opening cysteine and the closing phenylalanine or tryptophan. The D gene is left open where the match is weak. Clone size is shown for a subset of rows, as once, few, many or a class of expanded clone.

.	TRBV10-3	few	TRBJ1-2	CAISESEGGYGYTF	TGTGCCATCAGTGAGTCGGAGGGGGGCTATGGCTACACCTTC
.	TRBV29-1	few	TRBJ2-7	CSAGDGTYEQYF	TGCAGCGCCGGGGACGGAACCTACGAGCAGTACTTC
.	TRBV6-2/TRBV6-3	.	TRBJ2-5	CASSWQPDKGWQETQYF	TGTGCCAGCAGTTGGCAGCCCGACAAAGGATGGCAAGAGACCCAGTACTTC
TRBD1	TRBV29-1	few	TRBJ2-1	CSARPGGREQFF	TGCAGCGCACGACCAGGGGGTAGGGAGCAGTTCTTC
TRBD1	TRBV5-1	.	TRBJ1-4	CASSLVGQGNAKLFF	TGCGCCAGCAGCTTGGTGGGACAGGGGAATGCAAAACTGTTTTTT
.	TRBV7-2	once	TRBJ2-2	CASSLVPGSHTGELFF	TGTGCCAGCAGCTTAGTACCAGGATCTCACACCGGGGAGCTGTTTTTT
.	TRBV5-1	.	TRBJ2-3	CASSPYDRPKADTQYF	TGCGCCAGCAGCCCTTACGACAGACCGAAGGCAGATACGCAGTATTTT
TRBD1	TRBV20-1	.	TRBJ2-5	CSVRDRRLMETQYF	TGCAGTGTGAGGGACAGGCGCCTGATGGAGACCCAGTACTTC
TRBD2	TRBV29-1	.	TRBJ2-1	CSVAGTSGSEQFF	TGCAGCGTTGCGGGGACTAGCGGGAGTGAGCAGTTCTTC
.	TRBV20-1	few	TRBJ1-1	CSASLDQTMNTEAFF	TGCAGTGCTAGCCTAGATCAGACTATGAACACTGAAGCTTTCTTT
.	TRBV10-3	.	TRBJ2-5	CAIKPTGQETQYF	TGTGCCATCAAACCGACAGGACAAGAGACCCAGTACTTC
.	TRBV24-1	many	TRBJ1-2	CATSAQDYGYTF	TGTGCCACCAGTGCACAGGACTATGGCTACACCTTC
.	TRBV11-1	.	TRBJ2-6	CASSLLGRTSSGANVLTF	TGTGCCAGCAGCTTGTTGGGACGGACGAGCTCTGGGGCCAACGTCCTGACTTTC
.	TRBV6-1	few	TRBJ1-1	CASSRTRDTEAFF	TGTGCCAGCAGTAGGACGCGGGACACTGAAGCTTTCTTT
.	TRBV27	few	TRBJ2-2	CASGRDTPVELFF	TGTGCCAGCGGCCGAGATACTCCGGTGGAGCTGTTTTTT
.	TRBV24-1	.	TRBJ1-2	CATSQRGYGYTF	TGTGCCACCAGCCAAAGGGGCTATGGCTACACCTTC
TRBD1	TRBV7-6	.	TRBJ2-7	CASSLGLGGDRAAEQYF	TGTGCCAGCAGCTTAGGGCTAGGGGGGGACAGGGCGGCCGAGCAGTACTTC
.	TRBV28	few	TRBJ2-1	CASSLPRGGVQFEQFF	TGTGCCAGCAGTTTACCGCGAGGGGGAGTACAATTTGAGCAGTTCTTC
.	TRBV20-1	many	TRBJ1-5	CSALNSNQPQHF	TGCAGTGCCCTGAATAGCAATCAGCCCCAGCATTTT
TRBD1	TRBV3-1	.	TRBJ1-1	CASTEGQGAVTEAFF	TGTGCCAGCACCGAGGGACAGGGGGCGGTCACTGAAGCTTTCTTT
.	TRBV12-3/TRBV12-4	few	TRBJ2-5	CASSLLGPETQYF	TGTGCCAGCAGTTTATTGGGGCCAGAGACCCAGTACTTC
TRBD2	TRBV28	.	TRBJ2-5	CASKRAGAQRQYQETQYF	TGTGCCAGCAAACGAGCGGGGGCCCAGCGACAGTACCAAGAGACCCAGTACTTC
.	TRBV3-1	.	TRBJ2-1	CASSQGTRDEQFF	TGTGCCAGCAGCCAGGGAACTAGGGATGAGCAGTTCTTC
.	TRBV4-2	few	TRBJ2-2	CASSQDLGRANTGELFF	TGTGCCAGCAGCCAAGATCTCGGCAGGGCGAACACCGGGGAGCTGTTTTTT
.	TRBV20-1	.	TRBJ1-1	CSARETGNTEAFF	TGCAGTGCTAGAGAGACAGGTAACACTGAAGCTTTCTTT
.	TRBV18	few	TRBJ2-7	CASSPGALVEQYF	TGTGCCAGCTCACCAGGGGCGCTCGTCGAGCAGTACTTC
.	TRBV2	.	TRBJ2-4	CASDRGAGAKNIQYF	TGTGCCAGCGACCGGGGGGCAGGAGCCAAAAACATTCAGTACTTC
.	TRBV5-6	many	TRBJ1-5	CASSLPGQPQHF	TGTGCCAGCAGCTTGCCCGGTCAGCCCCAGCATTTT
TRBD1	TRBV6-2/TRBV6-3	many	TRBJ1-5	CASSPPTGEGSNQPQHF	TGTGCCAGCAGCCCACCGACAGGGGAGGGAAGCAATCAGCCCCAGCATTTT
.	TRBV6-5	.	TRBJ2-7	CASSYQESSYEQYF	TGTGCCAGCAGTTACCAAGAGAGCTCCTACGAGCAGTACTTC
.	TRBV4-3	.	TRBJ2-2	CASSQADPNTGELFF	TGCGCCAGCAGCCAAGCGGATCCGAACACCGGGGAGCTGTTTTTT
.	TRBV5-1	.	TRBJ2-5	CASSLAPGPGETQYF	TGCGCCAGCAGCTTGGCCCCGGGCCCCGGGGAGACCCAGTACTTC
.	TRBV7-9	.	TRBJ1-4	CASSGRGPLGEKLFF	TGTGCCAGCAGCGGTAGGGGTCCTCTAGGTGAAAAACTGTTTTTT
TRBD2	TRBV20-1	.	TRBJ2-3	CSAAQAGGADTQYF	TGCAGTGCAGCTCAAGCGGGGGGGGCAGATACGCAGTATTTT
TRBD1	TRBV7-2	few	TRBJ2-4	CASSLVAGTGNIQYF	TGTGCCAGCAGCTTAGTTGCCGGGACAGGGAACATTCAGTACTTC
.	TRBV11-2	.	TRBJ2-2	CASSSQPGPATGELFF	TGTGCCAGCAGCTCCCAACCCGGGCCCGCGACCGGGGAGCTGTTTTTT
TRBD1	TRBV2	few	TRBJ1-2	CASILGQAAYGYTF	TGTGCCAGCATCTTAGGACAGGCGGCCTATGGCTACACCTTC
TRBD1	TRBV7-2	few	TRBJ2-2	CASSRPGQRNTGELFF	TGTGCCAGCAGCCGTCCGGGACAGAGGAACACCGGGGAGCTGTTTTTT
.	TRBV7-2	few	TRBJ1-1	CASSSETLNTEAFF	TGTGCCAGCAGCTCCGAGACACTAAACACTGAAGCTTTCTTT
TRBD2	TRBV20-1	.	TRBJ2-1	CSARAFTGTSGTDEQFF	TGCAGTGCTAGAGCATTCACCGGGACTAGCGGGACCGATGAGCAGTTCTTC
.	TRBV28	many	TRBJ1-5	CATKGPSNQPQHF	TGTGCCACTAAGGGTCCTAGCAATCAGCCCCAGCATTTT
.	TRBV7-2	many	TRBJ2-7	CASSFERTYEQYF	TGTGCCAGCAGCTTTGAGCGGACCTACGAGCAGTACTTC
TRBD1	TRBV18	.	TRBJ2-4	CASSLTQGTGKNIQYF	TGTGCCAGCTCACTCACACAAGGGACAGGGAAAAACATTCAGTACTTC
TRBD2	TRBV20-1	few	TRBJ2-3	CSATDPIGLVDTQYF	TGCAGTGCTACAGATCCTATCGGACTAGTCGATACGCAGTATTTT
TRBD2	TRBV7-2	few	TRBJ2-3	CASSTLAGGITDTQYF	TGTGCCAGCAGCACACTAGCGGGAGGGATCACAGATACGCAGTATTTT
.	TRBV11-1	.	TRBJ2-7	CASSLWGSRENYEQYF	TGTGCCAGCAGCTTGTGGGGGTCCAGGGAAAACTACGAGCAGTACTTC
TRBD2	TRBV4-3	.	TRBJ2-1	CASSQGLGGRMYNEQFF	TGCGCCAGCAGCCAAGGGCTTGGCGGGAGAATGTACAATGAGCAGTTCTTC
TRBD2	TRBV12-3/TRBV12-4	.	TRBJ2-3	CASSSQLAGVADTQYF	TGTGCCAGCAGTTCACAACTAGCGGGGGTAGCAGATACGCAGTATTTT
TRBD1	TRBV25-1	.	TRBJ2-4	CASSEYMGQKNIQYF	TGTGCCAGCAGTGAATATATGGGACAGAAAAACATTCAGTACTTC
.	TRBV7-2	.	TRBJ1-2	CASSLDPGQGSGYTF	TGTGCCAGCAGCTTGGACCCGGGACAAGGTAGTGGCTACACCTTC
.	TRBV2	few	TRBJ2-3	CASSERIGLFQYF	TGTGCCAGCAGTGAACGGATCGGCCTTTTTCAGTATTTT
TRBD1	TRBV20-1	.	TRBJ2-1	CSAPGQGWYNEQFF	TGCAGTGCGCCGGGACAGGGGTGGTACAATGAGCAGTTCTTC
TRBD2	TRBV7-7	many	TRBJ2-1	CASSLAPGLANEQFF	TGTGCTAGCAGCTTAGCGCCGGGACTAGCAAATGAGCAGTTCTTC
.	TRBV5-1	few	TRBJ1-1	CASMTELNTEAFF	TGCGCCAGCATGACAGAACTGAACACTGAAGCTTTCTTT
.	TRBV29-1	few	TRBJ1-6	CSVAGSGNSPLHF	TGCAGCGTTGCAGGGAGTGGTAATTCACCCCTCCACTTT
.	TRBV5-1	medium-sized	TRBJ2-1	CASSLYNEQFF	TGTGCCAGCAGCTTGTACAATGAGCAGTTCTTC
.	TRBV6-2/TRBV6-3	.	TRBJ2-5	CASTDLGERGETQYF	TGTGCCAGCACCGACCTGGGCGAACGGGGAGAGACCCAGTACTTC
TRBD2	TRBV12-3/TRBV12-4	.	TRBJ2-1	CASSFSGSYDEQFF	TGTGCCAGCAGTTTCAGCGGGAGTTATGATGAGCAGTTCTTC
.	TRBV18	.	TRBJ1-1	CASSPQGTNTEAFF	TGTGCCAGCTCACCGCAGGGGACGAACACTGAAGCTTTCTTT